This T cell receptor (beta chain) originates from a study of blood T cell repertoires in COVID-19. Study summary: Spain, Italy and the United States supplied samples that represented acute and convalescent COVID-19. The analysed material was cDNA or gDNA that came from T cells, B-cell-depleted T cells, or PBMCs.

From germline, CDR1 is SQVTM and CDR2 ANQGSEA. This CDR3 comprises 16 residues. V lost 5 bases and J lost 7; bases outside the gene matches: 11. In the authors' methods: From reference gene primer amplification, estimates of nucleated cell counts were derived. TCRdb keeps only in-frame clones here, not all; method: immunoSEQ multiplex PCR. The DNA was the basis for D and trimming; V, J and clone size are from that table. The sample carries around 140,000 clones, 88% recorded once. Sequenced: peripheral blood. V gene TRBV29-1 combines with J gene TRBJ2-1; 13 bases agree with TRBD2. This clonotype was sampled from an older man with active COVID-19. CDR3 loop: CSVIARTSGRGNEQFF. The CDR3 coding sequence is TGCAGCGTTATAGCCAGAACTAGCGGGAGGGGGAATGAGCAGTTCTTC.